The 32 T cell receptor beta chains presented below share a single source sample, sequenced in a study of beta chain features in type 1 diabetes (dated by TCRdb to 2016 to 2019). Library generation was performed with the immunoSEQ multiplex PCR assay. The entire isolated RNA was reverse transcribed using the High Capacity cDNA Reverse Transcription Kit, and thus expressed TCRB transcripts were sequenced. In TCRdb, the immuneACCESS table is reduced to in-frame sequences with V and J assigned. These tables do not hold every clone; where another copy was compared, an unresolved V gene accounts for under half, and the others remain unexplained. The sample table records 430,000 or so clones; roughly 10% of these occur just once. The ten largest clones add up to approximately 0.05% of the sample. Sample: naive CD4+ T cells from blood. Sample cell subset or site, as interpreted from the label and publication: true naive CD4+ T cells. The receptors were sampled from a woman under 30 in good health.

J is TRBJ1-1 and V is TRBV7-7; D ambiguous. Germline assignment: CDR1 SSHAT and CDR2 FNYEAQ (reference sequence). V was clipped by 2 bases and J by 5 bases, with 9 bases between them. This CDR3 has 13 residues. CDR3 protein: CASSLQEGTEAFF. In DNA, the CDR3 is TGTGCCAGCAGCTTACAGGAGGGAACTGAAGCTTTCTTT.

The chain couples TRBV14 to TRBJ1-2; D uncertain. CDR3 length: 15 residues. V dropped 1 base and J dropped 2 bases, with 11 bases sitting between them. The germline CDR1 and CDR2 sequences are SGHDN and FVKESK. CDR3 sequence (DNA): TGTGCCAGCAGCCAAGCAGGAAAGAAGAACTATGGCTACACCTTC. Protein sequence: CASSQAGKKNYGYTF.

A few counts support this clone. V gene TRBV5-1 combines with J gene TRBJ1-2; no reliable D call. Germline values: CDR1 SGHRS, CDR2 YFSETQ. V was pared by 1 base and J by 4 bases, with 14 bases between. CDR3 size: 15 residues. The CDR3 region has the DNA TGCGCCAGCAGCTTGAGTCAGCCTTCTTTCTATGGCTACACCTTC. This encodes CASSLSQPSFYGYTF.

The rearrangement uses TRBV6-1 and TRBJ2-2; D might be TRBD1 or TRBD2, each matching 6 bases. From germline, CDR1 is MNHNS and CDR2 SASEGT. With 4 bases removed from V and 4 bases from J, the gap between germline ends came to 16 bases. This CDR3 region has 16 residues. In DNA form, the CDR3 reads TGTGCCAGCAGTGGTACACAGGGTAGCGGCACCGGGGAGCTGTTTTTT. This codes for CASSGTQGSGTGELFF.

This clone was seen a few times. The chain links TRBV15 to TRBJ2-1; D possibly corresponds to TRBD1 (5 bases). Germline CDR1 and CDR2: LNHNV and YYDKDF (reference sequence). The CDR3 spans 16 residues. The V and J ends lost 1 base and 6 bases respectively, with 16 bases between them. CDR3 nucleotides: TGTGCCACCAGCAGAGGGTTCGGCAGGGTGGGCAATGAGCAGTTCTTC. Translation gives CATSRGFGRVGNEQFF.

This rearrangement joins TRBV29-1 to TRBJ1-2; 8 bases align to TRBD1. The CDR3 contains 16 residues. V shed 7 bases, J shed 6 bases, and the junction held 19 bases outside the gene matches. Germline CDR1 is SQVTM and CDR2 is ANQGSEA. The CDR3: CSALNDRTGRKDGYTF. DNA of the CDR3: TGCAGCGCGCTAAACGACCGGACAGGGAGAAAGGATGGCTACACCTTC.

There are many counts of this clone. The chain uses TRBV14 and TRBJ2-3; D remains ambiguous. This CDR3 comprises 13 residues. The germline V and J ends were trimmed by 2 bases and 8 bases, with 11 bases remaining between them. The germline V gene encodes CDR1 SGHDN and CDR2 FVKESK. CDR3 amino acids: CASSQRLRATQYF. The CDR3 nucleotides are TGTGCCAGCAGCCAAAGGCTACGGGCTACGCAGTATTTT. The whole variable domain, filled in from reference TRBV14 and TRBJ2-3, reads EAGVTQFPSHSVIEKGQTVTLRCDPISGHDNLYWYRRVMGKEIKFLLHFVKESKQDESGMPNNRFLAERTGGTYSTLKVQPAELEDSGVYFCASSQRLRATQYFGPGTRLTVL.

This clone was observed a few times. The chain employs TRBV6-4 and TRBJ2-7; 11 positions agree with TRBD1. Unmatched junction bases numbered 5, after V lost 2 bases and J lost 2 bases. CDR1 is MRHNA, CDR2 SNTAGT, per germline. CDR3 length: 16 amino acids. The CDR3, as DNA: TGTGCCAGCAGTGACCCGGGACAGGGGGTAACCTACGAGCAGTACGTC. Its translation is CASSDPGQGVTYEQYV.

There are a few counts of this clone. Germline is not matched at one junction end, which may reflect a read error. The CDR3 nucleotides read TGTGCCAGCAGCCCGAGCGGCCTTGGCAGATACGCAGTATTT. Translation gives CASSPSGLGRYAVF. The V and J genes are TRBV14 and TRBJ2-3, with D possibly being TRBD2 (5 bases). In germline, CDR1 is SGHDN, CDR2 FVKESK. There are 14 residues in the CDR3.

V is TRBV14 and J is TRBJ2-1, with D tentatively TRBD1 (5 bases). Germline-derived CDR1 and CDR2 are SGHDN and FVKESK. V was cut by 3 bases and J by 4 bases, with 13 bases left in between. The CDR3 is made up of 15 amino acids. The CDR3 DNA sequence: TGTGCCAGCAGCCAGGACACGGTCCCGTACAATGAGCAGTTCTTC. Translating it yields CASSQDTVPYNEQFF.

The chain joins TRBV30 to TRBJ2-3; D unclear. The V gene's germline CDR1 is GTSNPN and CDR2 SVGIG (reference sequence). There are 12 residues in the CDR3. The V end was cut by 8 bases, the J end by 7 bases, with 16 bases between. The CDR3 protein is CAATPSVNTQYF. CDR3 coding DNA: TGTGCCGCTACACCCTCAGTAAATACGCAGTATTTT.

This rearrangement joins TRBV14 to TRBJ2-7; D remains ambiguous. The V and J ends lost 5 bases and 10 bases respectively, with 24 bases between them. CDR3 length equals 15 residues. Per the germline V gene, CDR1 is SGHDN and CDR2 is FVKESK. The CDR3 reads CASSVDPTSSSLQYF. The CDR3 nucleotides read TGTGCCAGCAGCGTTGATCCGACTTCCTCCTCATTACAGTACTTC.

This clone occurred a few times. This chain connects TRBV7-2 to TRBJ2-7, with 8 bases identical to TRBD2. The CDR3 is made up of 16 amino acids. Looked up from germline, CDR1 is SGHTA and CDR2 is FQGNSA. After removal of 2 bases from V and 2 bases from J, the junction contained 8 bases not matched to a gene. Written as DNA, the CDR3 is TGTGCCAGCAGCTTACGGGCGGGAGGAACCCCCTACGAGCAGTACTTC. This encodes CASSLRAGGTPYEQYF.

As concerns this clone: The same CDR3 can be traced to other DNA sequences in this sample. V is TRBV7-2 and J is TRBJ2-3, with unresolved D. Deletions cut 1 base from V and 4 bases from J, with 6 bases between. The CDR3 sequence is 13 residues long. Germline CDR1 reads SGHTA; CDR2 reads FQGNSA. The CDR3 loop is CASSLEGADTQYF. CDR3 nucleotides: TGTGCCAGCAGCTTAGAAGGCGCAGATACGCAGTATTTT.

In its sample, this clone was seen a few times. The chain links TRBV7-8 to TRBJ2-7; maybe TRBD2 (6 bases). Germline V CDR1 and CDR2: SGHVS, FQNEAQ. V was trimmed by 5 bases and J by 6 bases, leaving 20 bases between them. The CDR3 sequence is 15 residues long. CDR3 residues: CASSRDFSFLGEQYV. DNA of the CDR3: TGTGCCAGCAGCCGGGACTTCTCGTTTCTCGGCGAGCAGTACGTC.

Comments on this clone: This may come from a read error, since a much larger clone is one base off. The chain employs TRBV4-2 and TRBJ2-4, with no clear D. This CDR3 region has 12 residues. Trimming shortened V by 6 bases and J by 7 bases, and 10 bases separated the two germline ends. From germline, CDR1 is LGHNA and CDR2 YNFKEQ. In nucleotides, the CDR3 is TGTGCCAGCAGGCAGTCTGAGAACATTCAGTACTTC. The encoded protein is CASRQSENIQYF.

The genes are TRBV30 and TRBJ2-5, with D perhaps matching TRBD2 (5 bases). V lost 2 bases to trimming and J lost 4 bases, with 5 bases between them. Looked up from germline, CDR1 is GTSNPN and CDR2 is SVGIG (reference sequence). This CDR3 has 11 residues. CDR3 protein: CAWSLAETQYF. CDR3 DNA sequence: TGTGCCTGGAGTCTAGCAGAGACCCAGTACTTC.

This clone came up a few times. The chain employs TRBV7-9 and TRBJ2-2; D remains ambiguous. Looked up from germline, CDR1 is SEHNR and CDR2 is FQNEAQ (reference sequence). The CDR3 runs 14 residues. Trimming left V 5 bases short and J 4 bases short, with 11 bases between. The CDR3 sequence is CASSLSTLTGELFF. The CDR3 coding sequence is TGTGCCAGCAGCCTATCCACCCTCACCGGGGAGCTGTTTTTT. Variable domain in full (rest from reference TRBV7-9 and TRBJ2-2): DTGVSQNPRHKITKRGQNVTFRCDPISEHNRLYWYRQTLGQGPEFLTYFQNEAQLEKSRLLSDRFSAERPKGSFSTLEIQRTEQGDSAMYLCASSLSTLTGELFFGEGSRLTVL.

The V gene is TRBV4-2, the J gene TRBJ2-1, with a tentative D call TRBD2 (6 bases). Germline lookup yields CDR1 LGHNA and CDR2 YNFKEQ. This CDR3 contains 16 residues. V was cut by 0 bases and J by 5 bases, with 14 bases left in between. In DNA, the CDR3 is TGTGCCAGCAGCCAAGATCCCCAGCGGGCAAACAATGAGCAGTTCTTC. Encoded protein: CASSQDPQRANNEQFF.

The rearrangement joins TRBV20-1 to TRBJ1-2; D is ambiguous. Germline CDR1 DFQATT, CDR2 SNEGSKA (reference sequence). The CDR3 extends over 11 amino acids. The CDR3 bases are TGCGGCTCTTTGGGGAACTATGGCTACACCTTC. This translates into CGSLGNYGYTF.

This clone was seen a handful of times. The chain uses TRBV19 and TRBJ2-3; no definite D call. Trimming took 4 bases from V and 6 from J, leaving 8 bases between them. This CDR3 is 12 amino acids long. Germline V gene lookup returns CDR1 LNHDA and CDR2 SQIVND (reference sequence). DNA for the CDR3: TGTGCCAGTAGTAGCAGAGCGGATACGCAGTATTTT. Translation: CASSSRADTQYF.

V and J are TRBV5-1 and TRBJ2-2; D gene ambiguous. V was shortened by 4 bases and J by 11 bases, with 9 bases between the two germline ends. Germline loops: CDR1 SGHRS, CDR2 YFSETQ. The CDR3 length is 11 residues. The CDR3 protein is CASSLRTELFF. The CDR3 DNA is TGCGCCAGCAGCCTACGAACAGAGCTGTTTTTT.

There are many counts of this clone. The chain employs TRBV7-9 and TRBJ2-4; D is unclear. Trimming removed 5 bases from V and 2 bases from J, with 10 bases in between. The CDR3 is 14 residues long. Germline V gives CDR1 SEHNR, CDR2 FQNEAQ (reference sequence). The CDR3 DNA reads TGTGCCAGCAGCCCCCGCGCTACCAAAAACATTCAGTACTTC. This codes for CASSPRATKNIQYF.

The gene calls are TRBV7-2 and TRBJ2-5; 7 bases map to TRBD2. V lost 3 bases to trimming and J lost 3 bases; unmatched junction nucleotides: 10. There are 16 residues in the CDR3. Germline V lookup: CDR1 SGHTA, CDR2 FQGNSA. CDR3 loop: CASSLAGAADEETQYF. The CDR3 nucleotides are TGTGCCAGCAGCTTGGCGGGAGCCGCAGACGAAGAGACCCAGTACTTC.

This clone showed up many times. The chain combines TRBV7-2 with TRBJ2-6; perhaps TRBD1 as D (6 bases). CDR1 and CDR2 from the germline V gene are SGHTA and FQGNSA. The V end was cut by 4 bases, the J end by 4 bases, with 11 bases between. This CDR3 spans 15 amino acids. The CDR3 sequence is CASSYRVTGANVLTF. The CDR3 nucleotides are TGTGCCAGCAGCTACAGGGTAACCGGGGCCAACGTCCTGACTTTC.

V usage is TRBV2 and J usage is TRBJ2-7, with D possibly TRBD2 on 6 matching bases. Germline V gene sequence: CDR1 SNHLY, CDR2 FYNNEI. V was clipped by 8 bases and J by 0 bases, with 14 bases between them. The CDR3 consists of 14 residues. For the CDR3, the DNA is TGTGCCAGCTCAAGCGGGCAGAGCTCCTACGAGCAGTACGTC. It yields the protein CASSSGQSSYEQYV.

This clone was counted a few times. The chain couples TRBV18 to TRBJ2-7; D uncertain. Germline V gene sequence: CDR1 KGHSH, CDR2 LQKENI. The length of the CDR3 is 14 residues. The V end was cut by 3 bases, the J end by 5 bases, with 14 bases between. CDR3 sequence reads: CASSPTPGSDEQYV. The CDR3 DNA sequence: TGTGCCAGCTCACCCACGCCGGGCAGCGACGAGCAGTACGTC.

This clone has just a few counts. The rearrangement links TRBV5-1 to TRBJ1-2; D might be TRBD1 (5 bases). Trimming pared 0 bases from V and 7 bases from J, leaving 10 bases between. The germline gives CDR1 SGHRS, CDR2 YFSETQ. This CDR3 has 13 amino acids. This CDR3 is CASSLVSQGGYTF. DNA of the CDR3: TGCGCCAGCAGCTTGGTTTCTCAGGGTGGCTACACCTTC.

The chain recombines TRBV7-9 with TRBJ2-1; 7 bases map to TRBD1. Unmatched junction bases numbered 13, after V lost 5 bases and J lost 0 bases. CDR1 and CDR2 (germline): SEHNR, FQNEAQ (reference sequence). The CDR3 loop spans 18 amino acids. In DNA, the CDR3 is TGTGCCAGCAGCCCTTTTCCGATGAGGGGGCGCTCCTACAATGAGCAGTTCTTC. Translated, it gives CASSPFPMRGRSYNEQFF.

This clone was observed at least ten times. The CDR3 is CSVLRGTTYEQYF. The CDR3, as DNA: TGCAGCGTTCTTCGGGGGACTACCTACGAGCAGTACTTC. This rearrangement joins TRBV29-1 to TRBJ2-7; 7 nucleotides align to TRBD2. CDR1 and CDR2 from the germline V gene are SQVTM and ANQGSEA. Trimming took 5 bases from V and 2 from J; bases not matched to a gene: 6. The CDR3 is 13 amino acids.

This chain connects TRBV5-4 to TRBJ2-1; 7 positions agree with TRBD1. CDR1 and CDR2 (germline): SGHNT, YYREEE (reference sequence). V shed 1 base and J 12 bases; nucleotides not matched to a gene: 10. The length of the CDR3 is 14 residues. The CDR3 DNA reads as TGTGCCAGCAGCTTGAGGGAACAGGGGCGAGGGCAGTTCTTC. Residues: CASSLREQGRGQFF.

In its sample, this clone was seen a few times. The CDR3 region is CASSATGLGGYTF. The CDR3 coding sequence is TGTGCCAGCAGCGCGACAGGTCTGGGAGGCTACACCTTC. This sequence joins TRBV2 and TRBJ1-2, with a weak D call TRBD1 (6 bases). The CDR3 loop spans 13 amino acids. Germline lookup yields CDR1 SNHLY and CDR2 FYNNEI. Trimming pared 6 bases from V and 8 bases from J, leaving 16 bases between.